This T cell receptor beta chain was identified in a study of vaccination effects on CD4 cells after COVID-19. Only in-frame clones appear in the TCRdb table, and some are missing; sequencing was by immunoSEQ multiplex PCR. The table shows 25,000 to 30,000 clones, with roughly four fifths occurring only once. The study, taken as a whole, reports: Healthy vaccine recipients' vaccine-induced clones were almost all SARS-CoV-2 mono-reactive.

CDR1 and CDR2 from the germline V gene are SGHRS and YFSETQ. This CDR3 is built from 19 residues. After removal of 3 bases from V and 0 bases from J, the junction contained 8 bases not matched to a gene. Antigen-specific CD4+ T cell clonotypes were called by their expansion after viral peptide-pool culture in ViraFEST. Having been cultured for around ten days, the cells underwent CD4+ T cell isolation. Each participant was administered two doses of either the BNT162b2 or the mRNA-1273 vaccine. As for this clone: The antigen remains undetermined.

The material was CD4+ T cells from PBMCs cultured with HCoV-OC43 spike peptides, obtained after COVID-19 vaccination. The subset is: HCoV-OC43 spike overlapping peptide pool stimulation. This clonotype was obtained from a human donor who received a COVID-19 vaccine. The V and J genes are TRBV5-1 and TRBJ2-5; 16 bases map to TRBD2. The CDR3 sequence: CASSWVPGLAGGNQETQYF. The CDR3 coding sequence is TGCGCCAGCAGCTGGGTCCCGGGACTAGCGGGAGGGAACCAAGAGACCCAGTACTTC.